Listed below are T cell receptor beta chains from one sample, sequenced in a study of cytomegalovirus exposure and HLA in healthy donors. Produced via immunoSEQ multiplex PCR; TCRdb's table is partial and in-frame only. The sample consists of about 44,000 clones, roughly nine tenths of them appearing once. Material: PBMCs. Receptors were obtained from a woman in her thirties or forties in good health and CMV-seropositive. Both conserved end residues are part of each CDR3. The D gene is left open where the match is weak.

cdr3_aa | v_call | d_call | j_call
CASSWDRGSEQYF | TRBV11-2 | TRBD1 | TRBJ2-7
CASISGQGYYGYTF | TRBV19 | TRBD1 | TRBJ1-2
CASSSGPNTGELFF | TRBV19 | TRBD2 | TRBJ2-2
CASSANRGSYGYTF | TRBV6-1 | TRBD1 | TRBJ1-2
CATSRDTTLMETQYF | TRBV15 | . | TRBJ2-5
CASSGPGTGLYEQYF | TRBV7-9 | TRBD1 | TRBJ2-7
CASSEYERTGSYEQYF | TRBV25-1 | TRBD1 | TRBJ2-7
CASSYLNTEAFF | TRBV19 | . | TRBJ1-1
CASSYSRGTEAFF | TRBV6-5 | . | TRBJ1-1
CASSDRGQGVGSAFF | TRBV7-9 | TRBD1 | TRBJ1-1
CASGGEFFYEQYF | TRBV6-1 | TRBD2 | TRBJ2-7
CTTWGGNTEAFF | TRBV29-1 | . | TRBJ1-1
CSSILGAGAYTDTQYF | TRBV7-9 | TRBD2 | TRBJ2-3
CASSSNVGHTEAFF | TRBV5-1 | . | TRBJ1-1
CSARDRLEQFF | TRBV20-1 | . | TRBJ2-1
CASSSQNSLYEQYF | TRBV5-4 | . | TRBJ2-7
CASSLQGAGGYTF | TRBV5-4 | TRBD1 | TRBJ1-2
CASSVGGRGVPYEQYF | TRBV9 | . | TRBJ2-7
CASSSPVAGGSYEQYF | TRBV11-2 | TRBD2 | TRBJ2-7
CASRLQGARGTEAFF | TRBV2 | TRBD1 | TRBJ1-1
CASNPSRDRGRISSYEQYF | TRBV28 | TRBD1 | TRBJ2-7
CATLSGNYEQYF | TRBV2 | . | TRBJ2-7
CASSIRTGEGSYTF | TRBV19 | TRBD1 | TRBJ1-2
CASSSGGFNADTQYF | TRBV5-4 | TRBD1 | TRBJ2-3
CASSFWAGCEQYF | TRBV5-5 | . | TRBJ2-7
CASSRDYEQYF | TRBV18 | . | TRBJ2-7
CASSLEGVHEQFF | TRBV11-1 | . | TRBJ2-1
CSGGSAGGPRETQYF | TRBV29-1 | TRBD2 | TRBJ2-5
CATSRGGTGIIGYTF | TRBV15 | TRBD1 | TRBJ1-2
CASSAGPGQGKEKLFF | TRBV11-1 | TRBD1 | TRBJ1-4
CAWRGQANTEAFF | TRBV30 | TRBD1 | TRBJ1-1
CASSEWDRASEAFF | TRBV6-1 | TRBD1 | TRBJ1-1
CASIAGLAIGELFF | TRBV6-1 | TRBD2 | TRBJ2-2
CASIEDSPNTGELFF | TRBV2 | . | TRBJ2-2
CASIYGRQRSNQPQHF | TRBV28 | . | TRBJ1-5
CASMFNLARSGANVLTF | TRBV2 | . | TRBJ2-6
CASRDRGQGNQETQYF | TRBV5-1 | TRBD1 | TRBJ2-5
CASTERGLTYEQYF | TRBV19 | TRBD2 | .
CASSSSGLAKNIQYF | TRBV28 | . | TRBJ2-4
CASSINYAGGSSYNEQFF | TRBV19 | . | TRBJ2-1
CASSKDGESNEQYF | TRBV21-1 | . | TRBJ2-7
CSVRHDRGSLTQYF | TRBV29-1 | TRBD1 | TRBJ2-5
CASSLTGGTNYEQYF | TRBV5-6 | TRBD2 | TRBJ2-7
CASSRGRDYEQYF | TRBV21-1 | . | TRBJ2-7
CASSLGAGYNEQFF | TRBV5-1 | . | TRBJ2-1
CASRPTARNEKLFF | TRBV28 | . | TRBJ1-4
CASSSGTADLYEQYF | TRBV7-7 | TRBD1 | TRBJ2-7
CASSLGLAGASYNEQFF | TRBV5-4 | TRBD2 | TRBJ2-1
CASSSQGNANTGELFF | TRBV7-6 | . | TRBJ2-2
CASSSTVTGNTIYF | TRBV7-9 | . | TRBJ1-3
CASSYIGGETQYF | TRBV6-5 | TRBD1 | TRBJ2-5
CASKTRQGLTEAFF | TRBV6-1 | TRBD1 | TRBJ1-1
CASSIVQGGNSPLHF | TRBV19 | . | TRBJ1-6